Here is one T cell receptor beta chain with its context. This specimen belongs to a study of blood T cell repertoires in COVID-19. Whole-study context: The United States, Italy and Spain were the sources of the acute and convalescent COVID-19 samples. PBMCs, B-cell-depleted T cells, or T cells were the source of the cDNA or gDNA that made up the material.

In the authors' methods: Estimates of nucleated cell counts were drawn from the amplification of reference gene primers. Data came from immunoSEQ multiplex PCR; TCRdb stores just in-frame clones and leaves some out. V and J calls and clone size are copied from that table; D and trimming were computed from the DNA. The table includes some 52,000 clones, 85% to 90% detected once. CDR1 and CDR2 from the germline V gene are SGHTA and FQGNSA. The CDR3 runs 14 residues. The ends were cut back, 3 bases at V and 7 bases at J, with 15 bases in the middle. The source material was peripheral blood. The TCR sequence derives from an older man with acute or convalescent COVID-19. The J gene is TRBJ1-2, the V gene TRBV7-2; possibly TRBD1 for D (5 bases). The CDR3 nucleotides are TGTGCCAGCAGCTTTAGAGGCAGGGATGGTGGCTACACCTTC. Residues: CASSFRGRDGGYTF. Looking up the rest from reference TRBV7-2 and TRBJ1-2 gives the full variable domain: GAGVSQSPSNKVTEKGKDVELRCDPISGHTALYWYRQSLGQGLEFLIYFQGNSAPDKSGLPSDRFSAERTGGSVSTLTIQRTQQEDSAVYLCASSFRGRDGGYTFGSGTRLTVV.